This passage covers 26 T cell receptor beta chains from one sample sequenced in a study. MiXCR, applied by TCRdb to the 5' RACE reads, yields one record per CDR3 protein. Among over 55,000 distinct CDR3 sequences, approximately 31% were seen once, and the ten largest hold over 2%. Material: tumor-infiltrating naive CD4+ T cells sorted from the breast tumor. Stated subset: naive CD4+ T cells, CD4+CD45RA+CD25-. The receptors come from a female donor with breast cancer.

This clonotype was observed a few times. The chain combines TRBV20-1 with TRBJ1-1; D remains ambiguous. Trimming cost V 0 bases and J 0 bases, with 5 bases left between them. The CDR3 spans 13 residues. Germline V gene data show CDR1 as DFQATT and CDR2 as SNEGSKA (reference sequence). CDR3 protein: CSARDTVNTEAFF. CDR3 DNA: TGCAGTGCTAGAGACACAGTGAACACTGAAGCTTTCTTT.

This clonotype was detected once. Being one base from a much bigger clone, this may be a read error. The rearrangement joins TRBV5-1 to TRBJ1-1; no definite D call. The CDR3 has 14 residues. In germline, CDR1 is SGHRS, CDR2 YFSETQ. In DNA form, the CDR3 reads TGCGCCAGCAACTTGGGCGACGGGGACACTGAAGCTTTCTTT. Amino acids: CASNLGDGDTEAFF.

V gene TRBV4-1 combines with J gene TRBJ1-6; 9 positions agree with TRBD1. The CDR3 has 17 residues. Germline V gives CDR1 MGHRA, CDR2 YSYEKL. With V trimmed by 1 base and J by 5 bases, 6 bases remained unmatched. CDR3: CASSQVGQGGHNSPLHF. The CDR3 bases are TGCGCCAGCAGCCAAGTGGGACAGGGTGGCCATAATTCACCCCTCCACTTT.

V usage is TRBV7-3 and J usage is TRBJ2-7, with TRBD2 as a possible D gene (8 bases). CDR3 length: 20 amino acids. CDR1 and CDR2 from the germline V gene are SGHTA and FQGTGA. V lost 5 bases, J lost 2 bases, and 31 bases lay in between. DNA for the CDR3: TGTGCCAGCAGCCGCAGACAGGGACTAGAACCTGAACAAATCACCTACGAGCAGTACTTC. Translated, it gives CASSRRQGLEPEQITYEQYF.

This clonotype is categorized as medium-sized. CDR3 in amino acids: CASSLADRAGEAFF. In DNA, the CDR3 is TGTGCCAGCAGCTTGGCCGACAGGGCTGGTGAAGCTTTCTTT. The chain links TRBV7-2 to TRBJ1-1, with TRBD1 identical over 7 bases. The V and J ends lost 3 bases and 7 bases, in that order; junction bases with no gene match: 8. The CDR3 runs to 14 residues. Germline assignment: CDR1 SGHTA and CDR2 FQGNSA.

This clonotype was recorded a few times. This rearrangement joins TRBV20-1 to TRBJ2-1; TRBD2 aligns across 12 bases. This CDR3 is built from 16 residues. V lost 5 bases, J lost 4 bases, and 9 bases stayed unmatched. Germline-derived CDR1 and CDR2 are DFQATT and SNEGSKA (reference sequence). CDR3 coding DNA: TGCAGTGCTTTGAGCCTAGCGGGAGGGAAGTACAATGAGCAGTTCTTC. Protein: CSALSLAGGKYNEQFF.

This rearrangement joins TRBV5-1 to TRBJ2-5; the D gene is possibly TRBD1 (6 bases). The germline gives CDR1 SGHRS, CDR2 YFSETQ. Trimming took 4 bases from V and 1 from J, leaving 11 bases between them. The CDR3 is made up of 14 amino acids. The CDR3 DNA reads as TGCGCCAGCAGCCCCACGGACAGCCAAGAGACCCAGTACTTC. Its translation: CASSPTDSQETQYF.

This chain uses TRBV12-3 or TRBV12-4 with TRBJ2-3, with 8 bases fitting TRBD1. The CDR3 totals 14 residues. V lost 4 bases to trimming and J lost 6 bases; unmatched junction nucleotides: 6. CDR3 in amino acids: CASSSGQVGDTQYF. The CDR3 nucleotides read TGTGCCAGCAGTTCGGGACAGGTGGGCGATACGCAGTATTTT.

This clonotype showed up just a few times. The chain employs TRBV6-1 and TRBJ1-5, with 7 bases matching TRBD1. The CDR3 spans 13 residues. Germline lookup yields CDR1 MNHNS and CDR2 SASEGT. Trimming cost V 8 bases and J 10 bases; bases outside gene matches: 11. CDR3 region: CASGRQGGIPQHF. CDR3 in DNA: TGTGCCAGCGGTCGACAGGGAGGCATACCCCAGCATTTT.

This clonotype was counted a few times. This sequence joins TRBV30 and TRBJ1-1; 8 nucleotides agree with TRBD1. Germline-derived CDR1 and CDR2 are GTSNPN and SVGIG (reference sequence). With 1 base clipped from V and 0 bases from J, the junction kept 4 bases outside the gene matches. The CDR3 runs to 15 residues. CDR3 sequence: CAWSGNRGVNTEAFF. The DNA for the CDR3 is TGTGCCTGGAGTGGAAACAGGGGGGTGAACACTGAAGCTTTCTTT. The full variable domain, completed using reference TRBV30 and TRBJ1-1, is SQTIHQWPATLVQPVGSPLSLECTVEGTSNPNLYWYRQAAGRGLQLLFYSVGIGQISSEVPQNLSASRPQDRQFILSSKKLLLSDSGFYLCAWSGNRGVNTEAFFGQGTRLTVV.

This clonotype turned up a few times. V is TRBV4-2 and J is TRBJ2-3, with D hard to call. CDR1 and CDR2 from the germline V gene are LGHNA and YNFKEQ. The V end lost 2 bases, the J end lost 2 bases, and 5 bases lay between the germline ends. This CDR3 is built from 13 residues. CDR3 sequence (DNA): TGTGCCAGCAGCCAACGGGTCACAGATACGCAGTATTTT. It specifies CASSQRVTDTQYF.

The DNA of the CDR3 is TGCAGTGCTAGGGTGGGAGGGCCCCTCAATGAGCAGTTCTTC. Translated: CSARVGGPLNEQFF. The chain couples TRBV20-1 to TRBJ2-1; 7 positions match TRBD2. Germline V lookup: CDR1 DFQATT, CDR2 SNEGSKA (reference sequence). This CDR3 spans 14 amino acids. J lost 6 bases, V lost 3 bases, and 8 bases had no gene match.

The CDR3 DNA follows: TGCAGTGCTAGAAAAAGGGAGCGGATCACAGATACGCAGTATTTT. Encoded protein: CSARKRERITDTQYF. The genes are TRBV20-1 and TRBJ2-3; TRBD2 is a possible D gene (5 bases). CDR1 and CDR2 (germline): DFQATT, SNEGSKA (reference sequence). Trimming cost V 2 bases and J 2 bases, with 14 bases left between them. This CDR3 comprises 15 residues.

This clonotype was counted between two and nine times. The chain couples TRBV29-1 to TRBJ2-2; 10 bases match TRBD1. CDR1 and CDR2 from the germline V gene are SQVTM and ANQGSEA. Trimming at V came to 5 bases and at J to 4 bases, leaving 7 bases not matched to a gene. The CDR3 runs 15 residues. The CDR3 spells CSVQRQGATTGELFF. The DNA for the CDR3 is TGCAGCGTTCAACGACAGGGGGCGACCACCGGGGAGCTGTTTTTT.

This clonotype showed up just a few times. The chain carries TRBV20-1 and TRBJ1-1; 9 nucleotides line up with TRBD1. The germline V gene has CDR1 DFQATT and CDR2 SNEGSKA (reference sequence). This CDR3 spans 13 amino acids. V gave up 3 bases and J gave up 5 bases; unmatched junction bases: 4. CDR3 loop: CSARGTGRTEAFF. The CDR3 DNA follows: TGCAGTGCTAGGGGGACAGGGCGAACTGAAGCTTTCTTT.

This clonotype was observed a few times. CDR3 region: CASSLPGLRGQYF. CDR3 DNA sequence: TGTGCCAGCAGCTTACCGGGACTACGAGGGCAGTATTTT. The rearrangement uses TRBV11-1 and TRBJ2-3; 7 bases fit TRBD2. Per the germline V gene, CDR1 is SGHAT and CDR2 is FQDESV (reference sequence). The CDR3 length is 13 residues. The trim removed 2 bases at V and 11 bases at J, leaving 7 bases unmatched.

Remarks on this clonotype: At one of its ends the junction is not consistent with the germline gene, which may arise from a read error. The chain uses TRBV12-5 and TRBJ2-3; a possible D gene is TRBD1 (6 bases). There are 15 residues in the CDR3. CDR1 LGHNT and CDR2 FRNRAP come from the germline V gene. CDR3 sequence (DNA): TGTGCTAGTGGTTTGTCAGGACAGCACACAGATACGCAGTGTTTT. Its translation is CASGLSGQHTDTQCF.

Notes on this clonotype: A junction boundary mismatches the germline segment, possibly from a read error. The chain links TRBV5-1 to TRBJ2-7, with TRBD1 as a possible D gene (6 bases). The CDR3 length is 14 residues. Per germline, CDR1 SGHRS and CDR2 YFSETQ. CDR3 nucleotides: TGCGCCAGCAGACCGGGACAAAACTCCCACGAGCAGTACTTC. As protein: CASRPGQNSHEQYF.

This clonotype was recorded many times. The chain joins TRBV7-9 to TRBJ2-7, with 11 nucleotides matching TRBD2. CDR3 size: 17 residues. Germline V lookup: CDR1 SEHNR, CDR2 FQNEAQ (reference sequence). V lost 2 bases and J lost 5; bases outside the gene matches: 11. For the CDR3, the DNA is TGTGCCAGCAGCTTACGTCGAACTAGCGGGAGTGCGAACGAGCAGTACTTC. It yields the protein CASSLRRTSGSANEQYF.

As for this clonotype: Sequence at one end of the junction differs from germline and may be a read error. CDR3 coding DNA: TGTGCCAGCAGCATATCTCTCAGGGGGGCAGGCTATGGCTACGCCTTC. Protein: CASSISLRGAGYGYAF. The chain has TRBV12-3 or TRBV12-4 and TRBJ1-2; 7 nucleotides align to TRBD1. The CDR3 is 16 amino acids.

The V gene is TRBV29-1, the J gene TRBJ2-1; 10 nucleotides line up with TRBD2. Germline V CDR1 and CDR2: SQVTM, ANQGSEA. The CDR3 is made up of 15 amino acids. The trim removed 7 bases at V and 6 bases at J, leaving 12 bases unmatched. CDR3 loop: CSAFLWSGRANEQFF. Written as DNA, the CDR3 is TGCAGCGCCTTCCTCTGGAGCGGGAGGGCCAATGAGCAGTTCTTC.

The table lists this clonotype with many counts. The chain couples TRBV20-1 to TRBJ2-5; no firm D call. The germline V and J ends were trimmed by 4 bases and 4 bases, with 16 bases remaining between them. In germline, CDR1 is DFQATT, CDR2 SNEGSKA (reference sequence). The CDR3 is made up of 14 amino acids. CDR3 in DNA: TGCAGTGCTACCGGGTCCCTCAGTGGAGAGACCCAGTACTTC. Encoded protein: CSATGSLSGETQYF.

The chain is built from TRBV15 and TRBJ1-2; D might be TRBD1 (6 bases). Between the trimmed V and J ends, which lost 4 bases and 3 bases, there was a span of 12 bases. Germline loops: CDR1 LNHNV, CDR2 YYDKDF (reference sequence). This CDR3 comprises 14 residues. This CDR3 reads CATSTRGGDYGYTF. As DNA, the CDR3 is TGTGCCACCAGCACCCGAGGGGGGGACTATGGCTACACCTTC.

V and J are TRBV7-9 and TRBJ2-4; no firm D call. Germline V gene sequence: CDR1 SEHNR, CDR2 FQNEAQ (reference sequence). The CDR3 has 14 amino acids. V gave up 0 bases and J gave up 6 bases, with 9 bases separating them. The CDR3 reads CASSLARQTNIQYF. Written as DNA, the CDR3 is TGTGCCAGCAGCTTAGCGAGGCAGACAAACATTCAGTACTTC. Filled out from reference TRBV7-9 and TRBJ2-4, the complete variable domain reads DTGVSQNPRHKITKRGQNVTFRCDPISEHNRLYWYRQTLGQGPEFLTYFQNEAQLEKSRLLSDRFSAERPKGSFSTLEIQRTEQGDSAMYLCASSLARQTNIQYFGAGTRLSVL.

The chain combines TRBV27 with TRBJ2-1; D unresolved. There are 14 residues in the CDR3. Germline CDR1 reads MNHEY; CDR2 reads SMNVEV (reference sequence). Trimming took off 0 bases at V and 4 bases at J, with 7 bases between the two ends. The DNA for the CDR3 is TGTGCCAGCAGTTTATCAGACGGATACAATGAGCAGTTCTTC. As protein: CASSLSDGYNEQFF.

This clonotype was recorded a few times. The chain uses TRBV24-1 and TRBJ2-1; no reliable D call. Trimming took 7 bases from V and 0 from J, leaving 6 bases between them. Germline V CDR1 and CDR2: KGHDR, SFDVKD. The CDR3 length is 13 residues. The CDR3 DNA sequence: TGTGCCACCAGACAAAGCTCCTACAATGAGCAGTTCTTC. This gives the protein CATRQSSYNEQFF.